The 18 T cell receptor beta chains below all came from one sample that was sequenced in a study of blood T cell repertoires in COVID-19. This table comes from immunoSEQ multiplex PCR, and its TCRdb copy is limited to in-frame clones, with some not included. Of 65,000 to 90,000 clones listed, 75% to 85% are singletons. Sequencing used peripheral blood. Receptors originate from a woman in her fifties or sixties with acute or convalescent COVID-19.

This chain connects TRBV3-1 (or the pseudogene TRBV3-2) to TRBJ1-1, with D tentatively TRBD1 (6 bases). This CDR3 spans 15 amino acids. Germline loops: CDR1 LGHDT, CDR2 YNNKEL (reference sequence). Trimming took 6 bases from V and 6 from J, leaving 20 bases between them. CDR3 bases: TGTGCCAGCAGTCCTACTCATTTTACAGGGCCTGAAGCTTTCTTT. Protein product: CASSPTHFTGPEAFF.

In nucleotides, the CDR3 is TGTGCCACCAGCAGAGTCGGGAGAGACACTGAAGCTTTCTTT. Translating gives CATSRVGRDTEAFF. The rearrangement uses TRBV15 and TRBJ1-1; D gene uncertain. The V end lost 1 base, the J end lost 3 bases, and 9 bases lay between the germline ends. The CDR3 length is 14 residues. The germline V gene has CDR1 LNHNV and CDR2 YYDKDF (reference sequence).

The CDR3 DNA sequence: TGTGCCAGCAGCCAAGGATCGGGTGTGGGTGAGCAGTTCTTC. Its protein product is CASSQGSGVGEQFF. The rearrangement links TRBV3-1 (or the pseudogene TRBV3-2) to TRBJ2-1, with no clear D. Deletions cut 1 base from V and 9 bases from J, with 13 bases between. This CDR3 spans 14 amino acids. Germline V gene sequence: CDR1 LGHDT, CDR2 YNNKEL (reference sequence).

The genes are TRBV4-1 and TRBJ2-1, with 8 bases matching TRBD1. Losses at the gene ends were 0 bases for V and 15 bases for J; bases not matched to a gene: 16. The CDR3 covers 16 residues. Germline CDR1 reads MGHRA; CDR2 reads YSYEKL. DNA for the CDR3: TGCGCCAGCAGCCAAGACCCAGTTTTGGGACAGGCAAACTGGTTCTTC. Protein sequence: CASSQDPVLGQANWFF.

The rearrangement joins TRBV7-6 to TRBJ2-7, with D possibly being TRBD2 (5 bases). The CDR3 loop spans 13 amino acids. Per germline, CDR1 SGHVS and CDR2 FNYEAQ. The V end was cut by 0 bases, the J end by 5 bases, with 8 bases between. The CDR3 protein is CASSLAEGNEQYF. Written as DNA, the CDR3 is TGTGCCAGCAGCTTAGCCGAGGGAAACGAGCAGTACTTC.

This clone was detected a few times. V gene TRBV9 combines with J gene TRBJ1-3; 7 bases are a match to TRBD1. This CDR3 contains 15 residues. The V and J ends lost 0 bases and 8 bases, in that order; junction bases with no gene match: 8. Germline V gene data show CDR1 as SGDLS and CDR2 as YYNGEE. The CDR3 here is CASSVVGQNGDTIYF. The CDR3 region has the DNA TGTGCCAGCAGCGTAGTGGGACAGAACGGTGACACCATATATTTT. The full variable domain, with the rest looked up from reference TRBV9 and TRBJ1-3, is DSGVTQTPKHLITATGQRVTLRCSPRSGDLSVYWYQQSLDQGLQFLIQYYNGEERAKGNILERFSAQQFPDLHSELNLSSLELGDSALYFCASSVVGQNGDTIYFGEGSWLTVV.

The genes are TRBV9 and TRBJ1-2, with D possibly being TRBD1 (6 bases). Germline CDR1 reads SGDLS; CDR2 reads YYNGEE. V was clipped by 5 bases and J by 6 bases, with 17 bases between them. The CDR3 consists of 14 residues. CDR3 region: CASSLPGALDGYTF. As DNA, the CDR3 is TGTGCCAGCAGTCTTCCAGGGGCCCTTGATGGCTACACCTTC.

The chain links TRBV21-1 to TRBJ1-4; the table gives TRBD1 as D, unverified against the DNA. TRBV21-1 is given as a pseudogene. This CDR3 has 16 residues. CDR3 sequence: CASSMRQGGGNEKLFF. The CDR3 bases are TGTGCCAGCAGCATGAGACAGGGGGGTGGGAATGAAAAACTGTTTTTT.

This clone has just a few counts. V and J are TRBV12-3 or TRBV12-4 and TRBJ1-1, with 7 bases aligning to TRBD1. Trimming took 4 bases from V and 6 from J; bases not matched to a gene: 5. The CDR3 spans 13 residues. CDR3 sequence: CASSSLRGAEAFF. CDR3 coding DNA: TGTGCCAGCAGTTCCCTCAGGGGGGCTGAAGCTTTCTTT.

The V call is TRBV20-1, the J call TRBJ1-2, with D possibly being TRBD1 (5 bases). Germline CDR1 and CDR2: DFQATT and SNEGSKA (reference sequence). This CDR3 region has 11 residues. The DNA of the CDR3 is TGCAGCCGCAGGGATAACTATGGCTACACCTTC. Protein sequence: CSRRDNYGYTF.

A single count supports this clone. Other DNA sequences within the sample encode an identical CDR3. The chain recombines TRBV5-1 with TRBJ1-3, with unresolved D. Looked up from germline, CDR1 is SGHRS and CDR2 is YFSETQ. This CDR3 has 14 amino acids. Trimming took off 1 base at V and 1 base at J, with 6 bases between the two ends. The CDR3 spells CASSLTESGNTIYF. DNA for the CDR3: TGCGCCAGCAGCTTGACGGAGTCTGGAAACACCATATATTTT. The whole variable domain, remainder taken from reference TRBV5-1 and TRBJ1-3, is KAGVTQTPRYLIKTRGQQVTLSCSPISGHRSVSWYQQTPGQGLQFLFEYFSETQRNKGNFPGRFSGRQFSNSRSEMNVSTLELGDSALYLCASSLTESGNTIYFGEGSWLTVV.

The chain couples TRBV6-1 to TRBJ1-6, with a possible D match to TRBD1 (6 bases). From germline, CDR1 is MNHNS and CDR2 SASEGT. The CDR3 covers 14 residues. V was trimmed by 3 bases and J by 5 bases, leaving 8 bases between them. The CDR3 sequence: CASSERTDNSPLHF. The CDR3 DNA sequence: TGTGCCAGCAGTGAGAGGACAGATAATTCACCCCTCCACTTT.

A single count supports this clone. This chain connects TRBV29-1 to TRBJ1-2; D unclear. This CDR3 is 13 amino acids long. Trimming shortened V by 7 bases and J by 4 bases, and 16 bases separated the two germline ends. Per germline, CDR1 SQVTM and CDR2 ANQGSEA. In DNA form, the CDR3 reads TGCAGCGCCTCTTCCGGGTCCTCCTATGGCTACACCTTC. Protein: CSASSGSSYGYTF.

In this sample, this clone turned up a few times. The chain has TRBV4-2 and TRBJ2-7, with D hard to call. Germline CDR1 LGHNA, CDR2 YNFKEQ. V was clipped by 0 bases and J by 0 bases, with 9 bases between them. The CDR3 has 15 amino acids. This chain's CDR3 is CASSQDRGSSYEQYF. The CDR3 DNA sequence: TGTGCCAGCAGCCAAGACCGCGGCAGCTCCTACGAGCAGTACTTC.

The CDR3 DNA sequence: TGCGCCAGCAGCCCGGACGTAACAGGGAATTATGGCTACACCTTC. Encoded protein: CASSPDVTGNYGYTF. The chain employs TRBV5-1 and TRBJ1-2; D is possibly TRBD1 (6 bases). Per the germline V gene, CDR1 is SGHRS and CDR2 is YFSETQ. The V gene lost 4 bases and the J gene lost 5 bases, with 18 bases spanning the gap. The CDR3 length is 15 residues.

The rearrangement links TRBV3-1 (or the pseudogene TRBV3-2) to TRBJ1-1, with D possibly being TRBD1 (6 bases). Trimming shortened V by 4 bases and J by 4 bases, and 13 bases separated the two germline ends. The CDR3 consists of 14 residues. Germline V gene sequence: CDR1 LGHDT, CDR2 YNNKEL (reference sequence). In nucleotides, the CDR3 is TGTGCCAGCAGCCGTCACAGGGACGGCACTGAAGCTTTCTTT. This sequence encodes CASSRHRDGTEAFF.

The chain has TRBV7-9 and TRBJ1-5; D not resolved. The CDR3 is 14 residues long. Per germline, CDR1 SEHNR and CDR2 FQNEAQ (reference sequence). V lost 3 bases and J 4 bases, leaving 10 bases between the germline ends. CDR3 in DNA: TGTGCCAGCAGCTTTGGAGGACCGAATCAGCCCCAGCATTTT. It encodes CASSFGGPNQPQHF.

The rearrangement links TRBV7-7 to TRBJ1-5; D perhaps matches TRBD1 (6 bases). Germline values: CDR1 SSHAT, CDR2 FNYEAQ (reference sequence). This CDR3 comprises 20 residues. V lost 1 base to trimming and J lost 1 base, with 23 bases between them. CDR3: CASSLGWGHYREGSNQPQHF. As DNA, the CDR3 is TGTGCCAGCAGCTTAGGGTGGGGACATTACAGGGAGGGGAGCAATCAGCCCCAGCATTTT.